These 24 T cell receptor beta chains were all obtained from the same sample, sequenced in a study of blood T cell repertoires in COVID-19. Clones were sequenced by immunoSEQ multiplex PCR, and TCRdb holds only the in-frame ones, with some missing. The data hold approximately 21,000 clones, with around 90% observed a single time. Sequenced sample: peripheral blood. The receptors shown here come from a human donor with active COVID-19. The donor label of this sample is uncertain.

The chain employs TRBV5-5 and TRBJ2-2; tentatively, D is TRBD1 (5 bases). This CDR3 is built from 15 residues. The V gene's germline CDR1 is SGHKS and CDR2 YYEKEE (reference sequence). The V and J ends lost 0 bases and 4 bases respectively, with 10 bases between them. The CDR3 nucleotides are TGTGCCAGCAGCTTGGTTGGGGCGAGCACCGGGGAGCTGTTTTTT. This codes for CASSLVGASTGELFF.

The chain combines TRBV6-7 with TRBJ1-1, with D possibly matching TRBD1 (6 bases). TRBV6-7 is an ORF for which the function is uncertain. CDR3 length equals 16 residues. Between the trimmed V and J ends, which lost 4 bases and 1 base, there was a span of 16 bases. CDR3 in DNA: TGTGCCAGCAGTTCGATGACCGGGACACAGAACACTGAAGCTTTCTTT. Amino acids: CASSSMTGTQNTEAFF.

The rearrangement uses TRBV11-3 and TRBJ2-1; a weak D match, TRBD2 (5 bases). Germline assignment: CDR1 SGHNT and CDR2 YENEEA. The CDR3 extends over 15 amino acids. The V and J ends lost 3 bases and 3 bases respectively, with 12 bases between them. The CDR3, as DNA: TGTGCCAGCAGCTTGGGTCTAGCAATCTACAATGAGCAGTTCTTC. Its protein is CASSLGLAIYNEQFF.

This clone has only a few counts. The V and J genes are TRBV19 and TRBJ2-1; 7 nucleotides agree with TRBD2. This CDR3 is built from 16 residues. The germline gives CDR1 LNHDA, CDR2 SQIVND (reference sequence). V shed 4 bases, J shed 5 bases, and the junction held 11 bases outside the gene matches. The CDR3 protein is CASSTRGGPFNNEQFF. CDR3 nucleotides: TGTGCCAGTAGTACCCGGGGAGGGCCCTTCAACAATGAGCAGTTCTTC.

The chain carries TRBV7-9 and TRBJ2-5, with D maybe TRBD2 (7 bases). Per germline, CDR1 SEHNR and CDR2 FQNEAQ (reference sequence). The V gene lost 1 base and the J gene lost 4 bases, with 13 bases spanning the gap. The CDR3 is made up of 15 amino acids. The CDR3 protein is CASSLVQGRGETQYF. For the CDR3, the DNA is TGTGCCAGCAGCTTAGTCCAGGGGAGGGGAGAGACCCAGTACTTC.

The V gene is TRBV28, the J gene TRBJ2-7, with D possibly being TRBD2 (7 bases). With 2 bases removed from V and 3 bases from J, the gap between germline ends came to 8 bases. The CDR3 is 13 amino acids. Germline assignment: CDR1 MDHEN and CDR2 SYDVKM. The CDR3, as DNA: TGTGCCAGCAGTTTAAGGGGGGGCTACGAGCAGTACTTC. The encoded protein is CASSLRGGYEQYF.

The chain employs TRBV3-1 (or the pseudogene TRBV3-2) and TRBJ2-6, with TRBD2 matching 7 bases. Per the germline V gene, CDR1 is LGHDT and CDR2 is YNNKEL (reference sequence). This CDR3 has 16 residues. The V and J ends lost 6 bases and 0 bases, in that order; junction bases with no gene match: 5. In nucleotides, the CDR3 is TGTGCCAGCAGTACCTGGGAGGGCTCTGGGGCCAACGTCCTGACTTTC. It is translated as CASSTWEGSGANVLTF.

The chain's CDR3 is CASSNRGRWVRSSGTSNTGELFF. The CDR3 DNA is TGTGCCAGCAGCAATCGGGGGCGCTGGGTAAGGTCTAGCGGGACTTCGAACACCGGGGAGCTGTTTTTT. The gene calls are TRBV21-1 and TRBJ2-2; the table's D call TRBD2 went unverified against the DNA. TRBV21-1 is a pseudogene. This CDR3 region has 23 residues.

The chain joins TRBV6-2 or TRBV6-3 to TRBJ2-1, with D possibly matching TRBD1 (6 bases). The CDR3 sequence is 12 residues long. With 5 bases removed from V and 7 bases from J, the gap between germline ends came to 9 bases. CDR1 and CDR2 from the germline V gene are MNHEY and SVGEGT. DNA for the CDR3: TGTGCCAGCAGTGATACAGGGAATGAGCAGTTCTTC. Its translation: CASSDTGNEQFF.

The V gene is TRBV11-2, the J gene TRBJ2-7; the match to TRBD1 covers 12 bases. The germline V gene encodes CDR1 SGHAT and CDR2 FQNNGV. This CDR3 has 14 residues. V lost 8 bases to trimming and J lost 2 bases; unmatched junction nucleotides: 4. CDR3 in amino acids: CASGWDRGPYEQYF. The CDR3 coding sequence is TGTGCCAGCGGGTGGGACAGGGGGCCCTACGAGCAGTACTTC.

The chain combines TRBV18 with TRBJ2-2, with 15 bases that match TRBD2. Germline trimming cut 5 bases from V and 4 bases from J; bases unmatched to any gene: 8. The CDR3 consists of 18 residues. Germline CDR1 reads KGHSH; CDR2 reads LQKENI. The CDR3 coding sequence is TGTGCCAGCTCATCTCGGACTAGCGGGAGGGCCAGCACCGGGGAGCTGTTTTTT. This encodes CASSSRTSGRASTGELFF.

The V gene is TRBV10-3, the J gene TRBJ2-7; TRBD2 might be the D (5 bases). Trimming cost V 2 bases and J 7 bases, with 18 bases left between them. There are 15 residues in the CDR3. Germline lookup yields CDR1 ENHRY and CDR2 SYGVKD. The CDR3 DNA reads TGTGCCATCAGTGAGAGAGGACTGGGGTCCTTGGAGCAGTACTTC. Translated, it gives CAISERGLGSLEQYF.

This chain uses TRBV12-3 or TRBV12-4 with TRBJ1-4, with no clear D. This CDR3 is 13 amino acids long. Trimming shortened V by 5 bases and J by 4 bases, and 8 bases separated the two germline ends. The CDR3 region is CASSRSLNEKLFF. The CDR3 nucleotides read TGTGCCAGCAGTAGAAGCCTTAATGAAAAACTGTTTTTT.

The sample holds one count of this clone. As DNA, the CDR3 is TGTGCCTGCCAGAGGGATCGCACAGATACGCAGTATTTT. This codes for CACQRDRTDTQYF. The genes are TRBV6-5 and TRBJ2-3, with TRBD2 as a possible D gene (5 bases). With 11 bases removed from V and 1 base from J, the gap between germline ends came to 13 bases. The length of the CDR3 is 13 residues. The germline gives CDR1 MNHEY, CDR2 SVGAGI.

The gene calls are TRBV19 and TRBJ2-3; D unresolved. Germline-derived CDR1 and CDR2 are LNHDA and SQIVND (reference sequence). With 5 bases removed from V and 5 bases from J, the gap between germline ends came to 20 bases. The length of the CDR3 is 16 residues. CDR3: CASSSPGSYSGDTQYF. In DNA form, the CDR3 reads TGTGCCAGTAGTTCCCCCGGGTCTTATAGTGGAGATACGCAGTATTTT.

This rearrangement joins TRBV5-1 to TRBJ2-3; 7 bases fit TRBD1. Germline V gene lookup returns CDR1 SGHRS and CDR2 YFSETQ. V was pared by 7 bases and J by 2 bases, with 7 bases of the junction left unmatched. The CDR3 loop spans 14 amino acids. The CDR3 loop is CASRDTGDTDTQYF. DNA for the CDR3: TGCGCCAGCCGCGATACAGGGGACACAGATACGCAGTATTTT.

The rearrangement uses TRBV5-6 and TRBJ1-3; the match to TRBD1 covers 7 bases. Germline-derived CDR1 and CDR2 are SGHDT and YYEEEE. Trimming removed 7 bases from V and 3 bases from J; junction bases left unmatched: 4. The CDR3 is made up of 13 amino acids. The CDR3 is CASYRGSGNTIYF. The CDR3 DNA follows: TGTGCCAGCTACAGGGGTAGTGGAAACACCATATATTTT. Supplemented by reference TRBV5-6 and TRBJ1-3, the full variable domain reads DAGVTQSPTHLIKTRGQQVTLRCSPKSGHDTVSWYQQALGQGPQFIFQYYEEEERQRGNFPDRFSGHQFPNYSSELNVNALLLGDSALYLCASYRGSGNTIYFGEGSWLTVV.

The chain is built from TRBV9 and TRBJ1-6; D is undetermined. The CDR3 sequence is 14 residues long. With 4 bases removed from V and 9 bases from J, the gap between germline ends came to 14 bases. Germline CDR1 and CDR2: SGDLS and YYNGEE. The CDR3 region has the DNA TGTGCCAGCAGCCTATCATTGGAGGCTTCACCCCTCCACTTT. Protein: CASSLSLEASPLHF.

This sequence joins TRBV7-9 and TRBJ2-1, with TRBD2 identical over 8 bases. The CDR3 length is 16 residues. V lost 4 bases and J lost 4; bases outside the gene matches: 9. The V gene's germline CDR1 is SEHNR and CDR2 FQNEAQ (reference sequence). This CDR3 is CASSYPPSGPYNEQFF. The CDR3 DNA follows: TGTGCCAGCAGCTATCCCCCTAGCGGGCCTTACAATGAGCAGTTCTTC.

The gene calls are TRBV6-5 and TRBJ2-5; D is perhaps TRBD1 (5 bases). The CDR3 sequence is 13 residues long. The V gene's germline CDR1 is MNHEY and CDR2 SVGAGI. V was pared by 5 bases and J by 1 base, with 8 bases between. In DNA form, the CDR3 reads TGTGCCAGCAGTAGACAGATCCAAGAGACCCAGTACTTC. It specifies CASSRQIQETQYF.

The genes are TRBV29-1 and TRBJ2-6; 9 nucleotides agree with TRBD1. The CDR3 consists of 17 residues. J lost 1 base, V lost 4 bases, and 8 bases had no gene match. The germline gives CDR1 SQVTM, CDR2 ANQGSEA. The CDR3 DNA is TGCAGCGTTGCTGACCCGGGACAGGGTTCTGGGGCCAACGTCCTGACTTTC. Encoded protein: CSVADPGQGSGANVLTF.

The chain links TRBV5-4 to TRBJ1-1, with D unclear. The V gene lost 2 bases and the J gene lost 3 bases, with 14 bases spanning the gap. The length of the CDR3 is 15 residues. Germline V lookup: CDR1 SGHNT, CDR2 YYREEE (reference sequence). The CDR3 DNA is TGTGCCAGCAGCTTAGGCCAAGGAGGACACACTGAAGCTTTCTTT. As protein: CASSLGQGGHTEAFF.

The chain joins TRBV11-3 to TRBJ2-3, with 8 nucleotides matching TRBD1. Losses at the gene ends were 5 bases for V and 6 bases for J; bases not matched to a gene: 7. The CDR3 totals 14 residues. Germline-derived CDR1 and CDR2 are SGHNT and YENEEA. The CDR3 is CASSPGQVQDTQYF. The CDR3 DNA is TGTGCCAGCAGCCCGGGACAGGTTCAGGATACGCAGTATTTT. The variable domain in full, with the rest retrieved from reference TRBV11-3 and TRBJ2-3, is EAGVVQSPRYKIIEKKQPVAFWCNPISGHNTLYWYLQNLGQGPELLIRYENEEAVDDSQLPKDRFSAERLKGVDSTLKIQPAELGDSAVYLCASSPGQVQDTQYFGPGTRLTVL.

The CDR3 sequence: CASSSSTSAYEQYF. CDR3 nucleotide sequence: TGTGCCAGCAGCTCATCGACTAGCGCTTACGAGCAGTACTTC. This chain joins TRBV7-9 and TRBJ2-7; 8 nucleotides line up with TRBD2. This CDR3 is built from 14 residues. Looked up from germline, CDR1 is SEHNR and CDR2 is FQNEAQ (reference sequence). Germline trimming cut 4 bases from V and 4 bases from J; bases unmatched to any gene: 6.